Listed below are T cell receptor beta chains from one sample, sequenced in a study of neoadjuvant anti-PD-1 for oral cavity cancer. Clones were read by immunoSEQ multiplex PCR, and TCRdb kept only the in-frame ones, dropping some. The repertoire holds tens of thousands of clones, with 65% to 80% as singletons. The material sequenced was PBMCs, taken before nivolumab (anti-PD-1) treatment. The receptors stem from a person aged 40 to 85 with oral cavity squamous cell carcinoma. Each CDR3 is given with its conserved first and last residue. The D gene is left open where the match is weak. Some rows have no size entry. The others give once, few or many, or a class for an expanded clone.

clone size,D gene,V gene,J gene,CDR3 protein,CDR3 DNA
few,NA,TRBV30,TRBJ1-5,CAWDSGIGNQPQHF,TGTGCCTGGGATTCAGGAATCGGCAATCAGCCCCAGCATTTT
NA,NA,TRBV19,TRBJ1-1,CASRIGLGNTEAFF,TGTGCCAGTAGGATCGGGCTGGGGAACACTGAAGCTTTCTTT
NA,NA,TRBV10-3,TRBJ2-4,CAISESDNIQYF,TGTGCCATCTCGGAGAGCGATAACATTCAGTACTTC
NA,TRBD1,TRBV5-1,TRBJ1-4,CASSHGTGIEKLFF,TGCGCCAGCAGCCACGGGACAGGCATCGAAAAACTGTTTTTT
few,TRBD1,TRBV29-1,TRBJ1-2,CSVVDREAYTF,TGCAGCGTCGTCGACAGGGAGGCGTACACCTTC
few,TRBD2,TRBV7-2,TRBJ2-7,CASSTGTSGRALNEQYF,TGTGCCAGCAGCACCGGGACTAGCGGGAGGGCCTTAAACGAGCAGTACTTC
NA,TRBD1,TRBV6-1,TRBJ1-1,CASSIRDRNTEAFF,TGTGCCAGCAGCATCCGGGACAGGAACACTGAAGCTTTCTTT
NA,TRBD2,TRBV5-1,TRBJ2-7,CASTQSGGGNEQYF,TGCGCCAGCACTCAGTCGGGCGGGGGGAACGAGCAGTACTTC
NA,NA,TRBV7-9,TRBJ1-1,CASSFGQTEAFF,TGTGCCAGCAGCTTTGGACAAACTGAAGCTTTCTTT
NA,NA,TRBV18,TRBJ2-3,CASSPSRGTDTQYF,TGTGCCAGCTCACCATCCCGCGGCACAGATACGCAGTATTTT
once,NA,TRBV5-1,TRBJ2-7,CASSPRDPSYEQYF,TGCGCCAGCAGCCCCCGGGACCCTTCCTACGAGCAGTACTTC
NA,NA,TRBV9,TRBJ2-3,CASSSSLLRGDTQYF,TGTGCCAGCAGCTCCAGCCTCCTCCGGGGAGATACGCAGTATTTT
NA,NA,TRBV25-1,TRBJ2-1,CASSEALSSYNEQFF,TGTGCCAGCAGTGAGGCCTTGAGCTCCTACAATGAGCAGTTCTTC
NA,NA,TRBV11-2,TRBJ2-5,CASSKGLRVETQYF,TGTGCCAGCAGCAAAGGACTTAGGGTGGAGACCCAGTACTTC
once,TRBD1,TRBV29-1,TRBJ2-7,CSVGVGQGYYEQYF,TGCAGCGTTGGGGTCGGACAGGGTTATTACGAGCAGTACTTC
NA,NA,TRBV15,TRBJ2-3,CATSTGRTDTQYF,TGTGCCACCAGTACAGGCAGGACAGATACGCAGTATTTT